This T cell receptor (beta chain) was found in a study of blood T cells in healthy people across ages. To note about this clonotype: Its antigen is as yet unknown.

Looked up from germline, CDR1 is KGHSH and CDR2 is LQKENI. The V segment lost 0 bases and the J segment 11 bases; nucleotides outside the gene matches: 12. CDR3 length: 15 residues. Study-wide points: Older individuals had lower TCR beta diversity per million T cells (the decline was roughly linear). Long-lived donors exceeded aged donors in naive CD4+ cells and diversity.

A second PCR, run for roughly 7 to 11 cycles, used a sample-barcoded 5' primer plus a J-beta primer mix. Each cDNA molecule was tagged by a template-switch adaptor that had 12 random nucleotides. The study obtained at least 2.5 million CDR3-containing paired-end reads from every sample. TCRdb reprocessed the 5' RACE reads with MiXCR, giving one entry per CDR3 protein. The sample lists 1.5 million to 2 million distinct CDR3 sequences; 25% to 30% were seen once. This TCR derives from a woman younger than 45 in good health. The material sequenced was blood. The chain has TRBV18 and TRBJ2-5; 7 positions agree with TRBD2. CDR3 in amino acids: CASSPPTSPTTVQYF. In DNA form, the CDR3 reads TGTGCCAGCTCACCACCGACTAGCCCGACTACTGTGCAGTACTTC.